The rows below give T cell receptor beta chains drawn from one sample of a study of blood T cell repertoires in COVID-19. Sequencing used immunoSEQ multiplex PCR; TCRdb keeps in-frame clones, though not all of them. The sample yields 160,000 or so clones, 84% seen once. Sequencing was carried out using PBMCs or T cells enriched from blood (not recorded which). These receptors were taken from a man aged 45 to 65 who had recovered from COVID-19. The CDR3 runs from the conserved cysteine through the conserved F or W. The D gene is left open where the match is weak. Rows give clone size only sometimes, using once, few, many, or a class for an expanded clone.

v_gene,abundance,len,d_gene,j_gene,CDR3nt,CDR3aa
TRBV5-4,NA,14,NA,TRBJ2-7,TGTGCCAGCAGCTTGGGGGGACTGAACTACGAGCAGTACTTC,CASSLGGLNYEQYF
TRBV20-1,NA,11,NA,TRBJ2-7,TGCAGTGCTCCTTTGAGGGCCGAGCAGTACTTC,CSAPLRAEQYF
TRBV5-1,NA,13,NA,TRBJ2-7,TGCGCCAGTAGACCGGGGAGCTCCTACGAGCAGTACTTC,CASRPGSSYEQYF
TRBV19,NA,13,NA,TRBJ1-6,TGTGCCAGTAGTACCGGGAGGAATTCACCCCTCCACTTT,CASSTGRNSPLHF
TRBV2,NA,14,TRBD1,TRBJ1-1,TGTGCCAGCAGTGAAAGGACAGGGGGCACTGAAGCTTTCTTT,CASSERTGGTEAFF
TRBV7-9,NA,16,NA,TRBJ2-1,TGTGCCAGCAGCTTAGAAGTGTCGTCAGGGGTCGTTGAGCAGTTCTTC,CASSLEVSSGVVEQFF
TRBV3-1/TRBV3-2,NA,15,NA,TRBJ1-1,TGTGCCAGCAGCCAAGTTCCAGGGTGGGGCACTGAAGCTTTCTTT,CASSQVPGWGTEAFF
TRBV29-1,NA,15,TRBD1,TRBJ2-5,TGCAGCGTTGAATTCCTCGGGACAGGGGGCGAGACCCAGTACTTC,CSVEFLGTGGETQYF
TRBV6-5,few,14,NA,TRBJ2-7,TGTGCCAGCAGTTACGACGAGGGCTCCTACGAGCAGTACTTC,CASSYDEGSYEQYF
TRBV15,NA,14,TRBD1,TRBJ1-5,TGTGCCACCAGCAGTACAGGGGGTATTCAGCCCCAGCATTTT,CATSSTGGIQPQHF
TRBV19,NA,13,NA,TRBJ1-5,TGTGCCAGTAGTATATCGGGGAATCAGCCCCAGCATTTT,CASSISGNQPQHF
TRBV27,NA,15,NA,TRBJ1-6,TGTGCCAGCAGCCCCGGGGTTCGGGGAAATTCACCCCTCCACTTT,CASSPGVRGNSPLHF
TRBV6-5,NA,14,NA,TRBJ1-4,TGTGCCAGGACCCTGCGGGGAGAAGATGAAAAACTGTTTTTT,CARTLRGEDEKLFF
TRBV29-1,NA,11,NA,TRBJ1-3,TGCAGCGTTGACTATGGAAACACCATATATTTT,CSVDYGNTIYF
TRBV7-9,NA,15,TRBD1,TRBJ2-4,TGTGCCAGCAGCTTAGACAGGACAGGCAAAAACATTCAGTACTTC,CASSLDRTGKNIQYF
TRBV28,NA,15,TRBD2,TRBJ2-7,TGTGCCAGCACCCCCCAAGCGGGGGGTACCTACGAGCAGTACTTC,CASTPQAGGTYEQYF
TRBV11-2,NA,12,NA,TRBJ1-1,TGTGCCAGCAGCGCGCAGGGGTGGGAAGCTTTCTTT,CASSAQGWEAFF
TRBV3-1/TRBV3-2,NA,16,NA,TRBJ1-2,TGTGCCAGCAGCCAGGATAATATACAGGCTAACTATGGCTACACCTTC,CASSQDNIQANYGYTF
TRBV5-8,NA,13,TRBD1,TRBJ1-5,TGTGCCAGCAGCAGGGACAGATTTCAGCCCCAGCATTTT,CASSRDRFQPQHF
TRBV28,NA,11,NA,TRBJ1-2,TGTGCCAGCAGTGCAGTCTATGGCTACACCTTC,CASSAVYGYTF
TRBV5-1,NA,16,NA,TRBJ1-2,TGCGCCAGCAGCTTGAGTGTTCAGGTTTATAACTATGGCTACACCTTC,CASSLSVQVYNYGYTF
TRBV19,NA,17,TRBD2,TRBJ2-1,TGTGCCAGTAGTCCACCGACTAGCGGGGTATCCTACAATGAGCAGTTCTTC,CASSPPTSGVSYNEQFF
TRBV15,NA,19,TRBD1,TRBJ1-1,TGTGCCACCAGCAGACGGCCCGGGACAGGGGGTCGCTTGAACACTGAAGCTTTCTTT,CATSRRPGTGGRLNTEAFF